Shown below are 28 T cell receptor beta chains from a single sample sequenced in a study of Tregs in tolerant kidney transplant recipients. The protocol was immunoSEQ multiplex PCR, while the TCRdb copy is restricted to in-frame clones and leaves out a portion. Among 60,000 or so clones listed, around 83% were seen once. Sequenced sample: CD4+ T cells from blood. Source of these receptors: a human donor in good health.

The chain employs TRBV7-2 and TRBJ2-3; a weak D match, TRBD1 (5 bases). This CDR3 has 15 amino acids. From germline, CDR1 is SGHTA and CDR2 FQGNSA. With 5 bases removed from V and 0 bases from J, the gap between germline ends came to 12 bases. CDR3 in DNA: TGTGCCAGCAGCCCTAGGGGCCCAAGCACAGATACGCAGTATTTT. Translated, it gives CASSPRGPSTDTQYF.

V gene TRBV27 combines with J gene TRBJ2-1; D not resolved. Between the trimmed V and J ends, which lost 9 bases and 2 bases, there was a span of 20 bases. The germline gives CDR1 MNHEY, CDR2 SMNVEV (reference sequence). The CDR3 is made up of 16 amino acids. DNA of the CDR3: TGTGCCAGTACCCTTTCTGGGATCACAACCTACAATGAGCAGTTCTTC. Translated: CASTLSGITTYNEQFF.

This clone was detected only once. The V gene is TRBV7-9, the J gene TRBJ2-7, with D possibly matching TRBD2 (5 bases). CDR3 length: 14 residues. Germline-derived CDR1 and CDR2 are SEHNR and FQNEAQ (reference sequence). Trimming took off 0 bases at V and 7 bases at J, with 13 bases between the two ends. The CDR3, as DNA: TGTGCCAGCAGCTTAGCGCGTCTACCGGGGGAGCAGTACTTC. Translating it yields CASSLARLPGEQYF.

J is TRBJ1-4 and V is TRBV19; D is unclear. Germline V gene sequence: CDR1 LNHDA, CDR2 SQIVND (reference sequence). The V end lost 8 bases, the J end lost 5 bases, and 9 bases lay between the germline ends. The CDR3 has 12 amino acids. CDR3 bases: TGTGCCAGTGGCCGGAGAAATGAAAAACTGTTTTTT. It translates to CASGRRNEKLFF.

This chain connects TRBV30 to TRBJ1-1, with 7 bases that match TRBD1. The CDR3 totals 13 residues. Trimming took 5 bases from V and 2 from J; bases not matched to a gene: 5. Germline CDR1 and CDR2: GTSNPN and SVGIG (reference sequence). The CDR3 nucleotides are TGTGCCTGGGGGGGACAGATTAACACTGAAGCTTTCTTT. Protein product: CAWGGQINTEAFF.

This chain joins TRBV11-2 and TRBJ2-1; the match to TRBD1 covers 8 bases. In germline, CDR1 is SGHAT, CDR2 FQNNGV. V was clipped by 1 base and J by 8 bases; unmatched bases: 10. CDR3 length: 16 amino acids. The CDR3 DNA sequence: TGTGCCAGCAGCTTAGTAGGATGGACAGGGTTCGATGAGCAGTTCTTC. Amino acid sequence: CASSLVGWTGFDEQFF.

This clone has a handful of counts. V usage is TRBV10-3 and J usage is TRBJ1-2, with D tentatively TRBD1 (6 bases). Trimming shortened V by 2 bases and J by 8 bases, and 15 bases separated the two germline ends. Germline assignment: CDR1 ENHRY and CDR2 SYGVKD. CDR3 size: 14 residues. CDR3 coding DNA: TGTGCCATCAGTGAGGGAACAGGGCAAGGGGGCTACACCTTC. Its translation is CAISEGTGQGGYTF.

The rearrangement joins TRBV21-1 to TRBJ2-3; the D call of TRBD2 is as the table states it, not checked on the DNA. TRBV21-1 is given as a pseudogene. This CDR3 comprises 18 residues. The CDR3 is CASSKGVGTSGSGDTQYF. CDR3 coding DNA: TGTGCCAGCAGCAAAGGAGTTGGGACTAGCGGAAGTGGAGATACGCAGTATTTT.

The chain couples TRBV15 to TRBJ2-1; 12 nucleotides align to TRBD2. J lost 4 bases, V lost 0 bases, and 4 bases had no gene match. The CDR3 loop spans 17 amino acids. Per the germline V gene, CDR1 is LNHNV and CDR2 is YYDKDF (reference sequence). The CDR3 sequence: CATSRDLAGGLYNEQFF. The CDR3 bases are TGTGCCACCAGCAGAGATCTAGCGGGGGGGCTATACAATGAGCAGTTCTTC.

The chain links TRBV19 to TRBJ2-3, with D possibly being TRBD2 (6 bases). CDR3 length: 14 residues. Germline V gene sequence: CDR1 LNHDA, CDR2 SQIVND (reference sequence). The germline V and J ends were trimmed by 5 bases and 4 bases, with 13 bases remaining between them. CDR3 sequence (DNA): TGTGCCAGTAGTGGCGGGACCGAATCAGATACGCAGTATTTT. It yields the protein CASSGGTESDTQYF.

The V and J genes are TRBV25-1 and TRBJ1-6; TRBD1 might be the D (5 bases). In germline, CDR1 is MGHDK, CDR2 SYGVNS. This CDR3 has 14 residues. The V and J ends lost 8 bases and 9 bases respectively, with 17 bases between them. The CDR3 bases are TGTGCCAGCCGCCGGGACTCAGAGGGTTCACCCCTCCACTTT. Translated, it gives CASRRDSEGSPLHF.

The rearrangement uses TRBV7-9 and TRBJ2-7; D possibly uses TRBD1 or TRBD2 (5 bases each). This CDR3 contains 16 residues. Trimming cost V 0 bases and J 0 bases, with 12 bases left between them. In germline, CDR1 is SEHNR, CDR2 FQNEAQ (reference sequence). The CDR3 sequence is CASSLAFPGGSYEQYF. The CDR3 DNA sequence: TGTGCCAGCAGCTTAGCGTTTCCTGGGGGCTCCTACGAGCAGTACTTC.

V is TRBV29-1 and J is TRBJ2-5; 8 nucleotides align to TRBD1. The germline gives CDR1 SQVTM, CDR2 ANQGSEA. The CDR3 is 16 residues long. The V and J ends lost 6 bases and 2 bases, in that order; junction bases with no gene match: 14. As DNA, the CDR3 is TGCAGCGTGCCCGGAAGGACAGGGCATTCTCAAGAGACCCAGTACTTC. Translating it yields CSVPGRTGHSQETQYF.

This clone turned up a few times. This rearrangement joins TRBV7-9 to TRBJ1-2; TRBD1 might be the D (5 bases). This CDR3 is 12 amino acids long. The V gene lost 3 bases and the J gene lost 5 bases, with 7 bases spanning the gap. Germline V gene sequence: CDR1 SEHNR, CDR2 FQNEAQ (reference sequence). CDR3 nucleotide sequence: TGTGCCAGCAGCTTCCAGGGATATGGCTACACCTTC. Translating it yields CASSFQGYGYTF.

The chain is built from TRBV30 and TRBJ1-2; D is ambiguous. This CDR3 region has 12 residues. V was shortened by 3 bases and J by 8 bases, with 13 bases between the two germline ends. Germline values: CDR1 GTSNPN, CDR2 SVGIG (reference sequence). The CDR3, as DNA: TGTGCCTGGAGGGGTGGACCGGGGGGCTACACCTTC. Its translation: CAWRGGPGGYTF.

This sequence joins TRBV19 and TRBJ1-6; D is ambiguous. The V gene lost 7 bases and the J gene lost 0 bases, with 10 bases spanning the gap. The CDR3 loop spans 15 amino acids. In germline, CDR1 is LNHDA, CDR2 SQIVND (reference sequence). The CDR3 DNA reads TGTGCCAGTACCGACGGAAGCTCCTATAATTCACCCCTCCACTTT. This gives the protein CASTDGSSYNSPLHF.

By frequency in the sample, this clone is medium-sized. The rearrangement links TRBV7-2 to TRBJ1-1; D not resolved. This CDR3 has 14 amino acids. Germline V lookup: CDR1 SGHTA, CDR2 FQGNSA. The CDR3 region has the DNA TGTGCTGTTGGGCAGGCAATTAGTAGCACTGAAGCTTTCTTT. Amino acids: CAVGQAISSTEAFF.

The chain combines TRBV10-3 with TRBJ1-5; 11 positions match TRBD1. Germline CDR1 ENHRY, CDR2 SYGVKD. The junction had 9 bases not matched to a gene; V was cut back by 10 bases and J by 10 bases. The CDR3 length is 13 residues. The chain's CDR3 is CATGQGAVLPQHF. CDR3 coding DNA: TGTGCCACCGGACAGGGGGCCGTTTTACCCCAGCATTTT.

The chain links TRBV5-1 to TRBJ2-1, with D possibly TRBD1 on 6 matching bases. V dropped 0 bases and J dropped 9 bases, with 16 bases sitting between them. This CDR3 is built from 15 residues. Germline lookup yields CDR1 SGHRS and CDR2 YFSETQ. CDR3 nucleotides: TGCGCCAGCAGCTTGGAGATAACAGGGTGGGGTGAGCAGTTCTTC. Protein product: CASSLEITGWGEQFF.

CDR3 DNA: TGTGCCAGCGGCATGCATGGCTACACCTTC. This translates into CASGMHGYTF. The J gene is TRBJ1-2, the V gene TRBV6-1; no clear D gene. The V gene lost 8 bases and the J gene lost 6 bases, with 7 bases spanning the gap. The CDR3 contains 10 residues. Germline V gene lookup returns CDR1 MNHNS and CDR2 SASEGT.

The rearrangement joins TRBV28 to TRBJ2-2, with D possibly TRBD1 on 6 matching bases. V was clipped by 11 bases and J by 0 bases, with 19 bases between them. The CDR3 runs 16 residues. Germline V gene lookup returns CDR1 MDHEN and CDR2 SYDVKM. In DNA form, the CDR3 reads TGTGCCCTACGGGCGTCGGGGACAACGAACACCGGGGAGCTGTTTTTT. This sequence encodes CALRASGTTNTGELFF.

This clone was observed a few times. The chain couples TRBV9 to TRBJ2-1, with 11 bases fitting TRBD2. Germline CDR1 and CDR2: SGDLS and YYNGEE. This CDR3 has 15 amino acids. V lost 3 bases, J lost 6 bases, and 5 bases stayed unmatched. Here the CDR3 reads CASSAGTSGVNEQFF. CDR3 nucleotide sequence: TGTGCCAGCAGCGCCGGGACTAGCGGAGTCAATGAGCAGTTCTTC.

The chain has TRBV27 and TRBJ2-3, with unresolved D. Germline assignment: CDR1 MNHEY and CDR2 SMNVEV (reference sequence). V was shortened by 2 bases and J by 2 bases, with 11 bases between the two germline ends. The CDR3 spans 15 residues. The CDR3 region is CASSLSGRVTDTQYF. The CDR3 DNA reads TGTGCCAGCAGTTTAAGTGGTCGGGTCACAGATACGCAGTATTTT.

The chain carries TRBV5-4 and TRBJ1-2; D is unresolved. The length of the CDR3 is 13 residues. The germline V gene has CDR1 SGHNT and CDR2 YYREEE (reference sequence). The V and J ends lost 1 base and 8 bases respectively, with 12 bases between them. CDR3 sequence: CASSLPTDWGYTF. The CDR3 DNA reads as TGTGCCAGCAGCTTGCCAACAGACTGGGGCTACACCTTC. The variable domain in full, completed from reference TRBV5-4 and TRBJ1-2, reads ETGVTQSPTHLIKTRGQQVTLRCSSQSGHNTVSWYQQALGQGPQFIFQYYREEENGRGNFPPRFSGLQFPNYSSELNVNALELDDSALYLCASSLPTDWGYTFGSGTRLTVV.

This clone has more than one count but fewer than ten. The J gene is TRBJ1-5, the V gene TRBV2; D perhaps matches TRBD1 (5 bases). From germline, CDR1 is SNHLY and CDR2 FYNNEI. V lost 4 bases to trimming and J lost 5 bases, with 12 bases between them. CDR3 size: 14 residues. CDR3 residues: CASSGQGGDQPQHF. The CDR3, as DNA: TGTGCCAGCAGTGGGCAGGGAGGTGATCAGCCCCAGCATTTT.

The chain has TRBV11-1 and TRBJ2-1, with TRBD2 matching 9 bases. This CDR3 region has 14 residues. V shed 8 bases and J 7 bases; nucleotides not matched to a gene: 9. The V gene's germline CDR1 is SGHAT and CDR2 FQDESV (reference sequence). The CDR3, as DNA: TGTGCCAGCGCCCCCCAGCGGGGGGCAAATGAGCAGTTCTTC. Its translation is CASAPQRGANEQFF.

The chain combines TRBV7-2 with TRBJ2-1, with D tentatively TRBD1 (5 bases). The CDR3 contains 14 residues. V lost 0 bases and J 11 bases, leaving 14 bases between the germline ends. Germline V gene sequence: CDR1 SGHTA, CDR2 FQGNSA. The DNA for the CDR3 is TGTGCCAGCAGCTTAGCAGTAGGGCGGACAAAGCAGTTCTTC. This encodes CASSLAVGRTKQFF. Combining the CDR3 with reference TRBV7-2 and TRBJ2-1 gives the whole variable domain GAGVSQSPSNKVTEKGKDVELRCDPISGHTALYWYRQSLGQGLEFLIYFQGNSAPDKSGLPSDRFSAERTGGSVSTLTIQRTQQEDSAVYLCASSLAVGRTKQFFGPGTRLTVL.

CDR3 amino acids: CASSFVGAENTEAFF. DNA for the CDR3: TGTGCCAGCAGTTTCGTAGGGGCTGAGAACACTGAAGCTTTCTTT. The chain employs TRBV27 and TRBJ1-1, with D perhaps matching TRBD1 (5 bases). The CDR3 is made up of 15 amino acids. Trimming cost V 3 bases and J 1 base, with 12 bases left between them. Germline values: CDR1 MNHEY, CDR2 SMNVEV (reference sequence).